The 14 T cell receptor beta chains below come from one sample, sequenced in a study of blood T cell repertoires in COVID-19. Measured with immunoSEQ multiplex PCR; TCRdb has only the in-frame clones, and not every one. Here the sample spans 200,000 to 300,000 clones, approximately 80% being singletons. Sequencing was carried out using peripheral blood. The receptors were sampled from a woman aged 60 to 75 with active or convalescent COVID-19.

This chain joins TRBV21-1 and TRBJ1-2; TRBD1, the table's D call, was not compared with the DNA. TRBV21-1 is labeled a pseudogene. This CDR3 contains 16 residues. The CDR3 DNA reads as TGTGCCAGCAGCTCCCGGACAAACACCCAGGGCAATGGCTACACCTTC. Amino acid sequence: CASSSRTNTQGNGYTF.

This sequence joins TRBV19 and TRBJ2-1; D is perhaps TRBD1 (5 bases). Germline CDR1 LNHDA, CDR2 SQIVND (reference sequence). The ends were cut back, 7 bases at V and 0 bases at J, with 16 bases in the middle. This CDR3 region has 16 residues. CDR3 protein: CASKGIGSSSYNEQFF. CDR3 sequence (DNA): TGTGCCAGTAAGGGGATAGGGTCTAGCTCCTACAATGAGCAGTTCTTC.

The rearrangement uses TRBV5-5 and TRBJ2-1, with a weak D call TRBD1 (6 bases). Germline-derived CDR1 and CDR2 are SGHKS and YYEKEE (reference sequence). The V and J ends lost 0 bases and 10 bases respectively, with 14 bases between them. The CDR3 extends over 14 amino acids. CDR3 residues: CASSLGRVGAEQFF. DNA for the CDR3: TGTGCCAGCAGCTTGGGAAGGGTGGGGGCAGAGCAGTTCTTC.

This clone came up a few times. The chain links TRBV2 to TRBJ1-1; 7 bases align to TRBD1. Germline assignment: CDR1 SNHLY and CDR2 FYNNEI. The CDR3 contains 15 residues. Germline trimming cut 2 bases from V and 2 bases from J; bases unmatched to any gene: 5. Written as DNA, the CDR3 is TGTGCCAGCAGTGAATTAGGGGGCGAAAACACTGAAGCTTTCTTT. It translates to CASSELGGENTEAFF. The full variable domain, completed using reference TRBV2 and TRBJ1-1, is EPEVTQTPSHQVTQMGQEVILRCVPISNHLYFYWYRQILGQKVEFLVSFYNNEISEKSEIFDDQFSVERPDGSNFTLKIRSTKLEDSAMYFCASSELGGENTEAFFGQGTRLTVV.

The chain couples TRBV5-4 to TRBJ2-1; D may be TRBD1 (5 bases). In germline, CDR1 is SGHNT, CDR2 YYREEE (reference sequence). Trimming took off 2 bases at V and 0 bases at J, with 9 bases between the two ends. This CDR3 is 15 amino acids long. The DNA of the CDR3 is TGTGCCAGCAGCTTCCGCAGGGCCTCCTACAATGAGCAGTTCTTC. Its protein is CASSFRRASYNEQFF.

The chain recombines TRBV18 with TRBJ2-1, with 7 bases aligning to TRBD2. CDR1 KGHSH and CDR2 LQKENI come from the germline V gene. This CDR3 is built from 15 residues. V was clipped by 3 bases and J by 9 bases; unmatched bases: 11. CDR3 DNA sequence: TGTGCCAGCTCACCCCTGGGTCTAGCGGAAATTGAGCAGTTCTTC. Translated, it gives CASSPLGLAEIEQFF.

The chain carries TRBV24-1 and TRBJ2-5, with a weak D call TRBD1 (5 bases). The V and J ends lost 4 bases and 2 bases respectively, with 13 bases between them. Germline CDR1 and CDR2: KGHDR and SFDVKD. This CDR3 spans 15 amino acids. In nucleotides, the CDR3 is TGTGCCACCAGTGACCCTAGGACAAATCAAGAGACCCAGTACTTC. This codes for CATSDPRTNQETQYF.

The chain recombines TRBV3-1 (or the pseudogene TRBV3-2) with TRBJ2-2, with 9 bases aligning to TRBD2. CDR1 is LGHDT and CDR2 is YNNKEL in the germline V gene (reference sequence). The J segment lost 1 base and the V segment lost 3 bases, leaving 9 bases of the junction unmatched. The CDR3 totals 18 residues. The chain's CDR3 is CASSHLRGGLLNTGELFF. In DNA form, the CDR3 reads TGTGCCAGCAGCCACCTGCGGGGGGGACTTTTGAACACCGGGGAGCTGTTTTTT.

The rearrangement joins TRBV20-1 to TRBJ1-2; tentatively, D is TRBD1 (6 bases). The ends were cut back, 3 bases at V and 2 bases at J, with 10 bases in the middle. CDR3 length equals 13 residues. Germline V gives CDR1 DFQATT, CDR2 SNEGSKA (reference sequence). The CDR3 DNA reads as TGCAGTGCTAGTCTGGGGGCGAACTATGGCTACACCTTC. Protein product: CSASLGANYGYTF.

The genes are TRBV28 and TRBJ2-7; tentatively, D is TRBD1 (6 bases). The CDR3 covers 16 residues. V was clipped by 5 bases and J by 9 bases, with 26 bases between them. Germline V gives CDR1 MDHEN, CDR2 SYDVKM. CDR3 bases: TGTGCCAGCAGTACCGCCGAGGGGGTGCCCACACTCGGGCAGTACGTC. This translates into CASSTAEGVPTLGQYV.

V and J are TRBV27 and TRBJ2-6; TRBD1 might be the D (6 bases). This CDR3 comprises 18 residues. Germline CDR1 is MNHEY and CDR2 is SMNVEV (reference sequence). The ends were cut back, 3 bases at V and 0 bases at J, with 15 bases in the middle. In DNA, the CDR3 is TGTGCCAGCAGTTTGGGGGCCCTTCCACTCTCTGGGGCCAACGTCCTGACTTTC. Its translation: CASSLGALPLSGANVLTF.

The V and J genes are TRBV15 and TRBJ1-4; D gene ambiguous. Germline V gene lookup returns CDR1 LNHNV and CDR2 YYDKDF (reference sequence). The V and J ends lost 1 base and 0 bases respectively, with 9 bases between them. CDR3 length: 16 amino acids. DNA for the CDR3: TGTGCCACCAGCAGAGGAGGAGGTGCAACTAATGAAAAACTGTTTTTT. Translated: CATSRGGGATNEKLFF.

Worth noting for this clone: Other DNA variants within this sample encode the same CDR3. The chain combines TRBV27 with TRBJ2-2; tentative D call: TRBD1 (5 bases). CDR3 length: 15 residues. V dropped 3 bases and J dropped 0 bases, with 8 bases sitting between them. Germline V gene lookup returns CDR1 MNHEY and CDR2 SMNVEV (reference sequence). CDR3 sequence (DNA): TGTGCCAGCAGTTTTTCGACAGCGAACACCGGGGAGCTGTTTTTT. Translated, it gives CASSFSTANTGELFF.

In DNA form, the CDR3 reads TGTGCCACCAGCAGAGGAGATGGGGCGCTCGTCCAGCCCCAGCATTTT. This codes for CATSRGDGALVQPQHF. The V and J genes are TRBV15 and TRBJ1-5, with D possibly being TRBD1 (5 bases). V was clipped by 1 base and J by 7 bases, with 17 bases between them. CDR3 size: 16 residues. Germline CDR1 reads LNHNV; CDR2 reads YYDKDF (reference sequence).